This T cell receptor beta chain was identified during a study of T-cell reconstitution after alpha-beta-depleted transplantation in children. A TCRbeta library incorporating unique molecular identifiers was prepared. TCRdb processed the PCR reads anew with MiXCR; each CDR3 protein has one entry. The sample yields hundreds of thousands of distinct CDR3 sequences, 13% seen once. This CDR3 has 14 residues. Trimming took off 3 bases at V and 4 bases at J, with 13 bases between the two ends. The origin of this receptor is a male patient younger than 18 who had a stem cell transplant for acute myeloid leukemia, so the T cells may come from the graft donor. Sample: PBMCs, mostly from graft donor cells, taken 360 days after TCRalphabeta/CD19-depleted stem cell transplant. The rearrangement links TRBV12-3 or TRBV12-4 to TRBJ2-7; no clear D. CDR3 protein: CASSFQRSPYEQYF. CDR3 coding DNA: TGTGCCAGCAGTTTTCAACGCAGTCCATACGAGCAGTACTTC.